This entry describes one T cell receptor (beta chain). Clones were sequenced by immunoSEQ multiplex PCR, and TCRdb holds only the in-frame ones, with some missing. The sample comprises some 380,000 clones, 70% to 85% of which are singletons, and under 1.2% rests with the top ten. The sample belongs to a study of blood T cell repertoires in COVID-19. Germline CDR1 is MRHNA and CDR2 is SNTAGT. The trim removed 4 bases at V and 4 bases at J, leaving 2 bases unmatched. The CDR3 is 15 residues long. The chain couples TRBV6-4 to TRBJ2-3, with 13 nucleotides matching TRBD2. Input material: peripheral blood. The sequence was collected from a human donor with acute or convalescent COVID-19. The donor label of this sample is uncertain. The CDR3 DNA is TGTGCCAGCAGTGCTGGACTAGCGGGAGCAGATACGCAGTATTTT. It translates to CASSAGLAGADTQYF.